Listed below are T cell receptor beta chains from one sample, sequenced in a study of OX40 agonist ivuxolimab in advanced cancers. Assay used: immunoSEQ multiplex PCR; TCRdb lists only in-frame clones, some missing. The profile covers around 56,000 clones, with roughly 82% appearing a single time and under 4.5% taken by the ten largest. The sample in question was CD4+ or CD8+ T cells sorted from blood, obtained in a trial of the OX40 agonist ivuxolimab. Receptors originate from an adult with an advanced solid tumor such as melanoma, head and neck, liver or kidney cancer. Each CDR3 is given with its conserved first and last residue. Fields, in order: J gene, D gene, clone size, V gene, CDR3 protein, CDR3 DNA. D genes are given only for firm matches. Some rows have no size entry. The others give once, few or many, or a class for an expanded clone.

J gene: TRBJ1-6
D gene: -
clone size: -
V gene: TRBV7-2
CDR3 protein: CASSPGQGMGSYNSPLHF
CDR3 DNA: TGTGCCAGCAGCCCGGGCCAGGGCATGGGCTCCTATAATTCACCCCTCCACTTT

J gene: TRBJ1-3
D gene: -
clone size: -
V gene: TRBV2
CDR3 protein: CASTLGGAGNTIYF
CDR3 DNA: TGTGCCAGCACCTTGGGGGGGGCTGGAAACACCATATATTTT

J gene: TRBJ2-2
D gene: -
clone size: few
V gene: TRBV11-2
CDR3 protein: CASSLGRSGELFF
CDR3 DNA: TGTGCCAGCAGCTTGGGGAGAAGCGGGGAGCTGTTTTTT

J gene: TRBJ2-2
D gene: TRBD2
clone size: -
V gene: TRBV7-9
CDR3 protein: CASSLRRGLAGDTGELFF
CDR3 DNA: TGTGCCAGCAGCTTACGGCGGGGACTAGCGGGAGACACCGGGGAGCTGTTTTTT

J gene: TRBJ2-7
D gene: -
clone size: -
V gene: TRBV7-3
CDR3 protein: CASSLSPVTSYEQYF
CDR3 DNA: TGTGCCAGCAGCTTAAGTCCTGTAACCTCCTACGAGCAGTACTTC

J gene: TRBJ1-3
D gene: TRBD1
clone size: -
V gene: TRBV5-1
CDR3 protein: CASSKTGASGNTIYF
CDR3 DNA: TGCGCCAGCAGCAAGACAGGGGCCTCTGGAAACACCATATATTTT

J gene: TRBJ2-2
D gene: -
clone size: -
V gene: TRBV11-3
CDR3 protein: CASSLENTGELFF
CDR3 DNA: TGTGCCAGCAGCTTAGAGAACACCGGGGAGCTGTTTTTT

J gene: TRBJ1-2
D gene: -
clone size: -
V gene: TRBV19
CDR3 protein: CASRSIGGRNDGYTF
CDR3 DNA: TGTGCCAGTAGATCCATAGGGGGAAGGAACGATGGCTACACCTTC

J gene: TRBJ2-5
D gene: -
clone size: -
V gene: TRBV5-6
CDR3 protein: CASTRRAGRETQYF
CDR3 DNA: TGTGCCAGCACCCGGCGGGCAGGAAGGGAGACCCAGTACTTC

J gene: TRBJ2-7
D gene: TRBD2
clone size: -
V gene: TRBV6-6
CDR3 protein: CASSVSGRISYEQYF
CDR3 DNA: TGTGCCAGCAGCGTAAGCGGGAGGATTTCCTACGAGCAGTACTTC

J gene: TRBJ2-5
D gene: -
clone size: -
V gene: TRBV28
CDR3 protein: CASSWATLKETQYF
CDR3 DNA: TGTGCCAGCAGTTGGGCCACCTTAAAAGAGACCCAGTACTTC

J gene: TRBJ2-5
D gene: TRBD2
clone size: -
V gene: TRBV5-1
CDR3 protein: CASSSGSSGSQETQYF
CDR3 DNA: TGCGCCAGCAGCTCAGGAAGTAGCGGGTCCCAAGAGACCCAGTACTTC

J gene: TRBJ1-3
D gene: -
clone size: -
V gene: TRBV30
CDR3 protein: CAWSSGNTIYF
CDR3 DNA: TGTGCCTGGAGTAGTGGAAACACCATATATTTT

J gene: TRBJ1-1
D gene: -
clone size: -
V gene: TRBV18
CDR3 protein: CASSALGDAFF
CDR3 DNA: TGTGCCAGCTCCGCTCTAGGGGACGCTTTCTTT

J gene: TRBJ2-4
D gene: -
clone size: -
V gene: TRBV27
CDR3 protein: CASRRNRGGNIQYF
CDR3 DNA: TGTGCCAGCAGACGAAACAGGGGAGGAAACATTCAGTACTTC

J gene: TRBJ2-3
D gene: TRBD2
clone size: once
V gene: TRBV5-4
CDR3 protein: CASSLRLAGATDTQYF
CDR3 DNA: TGTGCCAGCAGCTTGAGACTAGCGGGGGCCACAGATACGCAGTATTTT

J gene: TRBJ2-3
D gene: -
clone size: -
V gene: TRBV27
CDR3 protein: CASSLTLWGVPTSTDTQYF
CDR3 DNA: TGTGCCAGCAGTTTAACCCTATGGGGAGTTCCCACCAGCACAGATACGCAGTATTTT

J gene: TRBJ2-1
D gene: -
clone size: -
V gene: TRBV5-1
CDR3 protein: CASSLGGVGDEQFF
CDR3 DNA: TGCGCCAGCAGCTTGGGGGGAGTCGGGGATGAGCAGTTCTTC

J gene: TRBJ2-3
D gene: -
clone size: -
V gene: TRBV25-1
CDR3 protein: CASSESTITDTQYF
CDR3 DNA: TGTGCCAGCAGTGAATCCACGATCACAGATACGCAGTATTTT

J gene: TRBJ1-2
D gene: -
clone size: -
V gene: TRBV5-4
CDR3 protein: CASSLGSRGNYGYTF
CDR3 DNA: TGTGCCAGCAGCTTGGGGAGTCGGGGAAACTATGGCTACACCTTC

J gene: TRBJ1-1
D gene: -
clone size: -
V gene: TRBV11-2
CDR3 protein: CASSSIRGTTEAFF
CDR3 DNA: TGTGCCAGCAGCTCAATTCGGGGGACGACTGAAGCTTTCTTT

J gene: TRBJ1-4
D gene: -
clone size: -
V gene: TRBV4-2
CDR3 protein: CASSRVANEKLFF
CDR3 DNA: TGTGCCAGCAGCCGGGTGGCTAATGAAAAACTGTTTTTT

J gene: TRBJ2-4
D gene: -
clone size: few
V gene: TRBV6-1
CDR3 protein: CASDGGTALNIQYF
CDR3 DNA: TGTGCCAGCGACGGAGGGACAGCTCTAAACATTCAGTACTTC

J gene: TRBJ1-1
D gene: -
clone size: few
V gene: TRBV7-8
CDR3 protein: CASSSQVTRNTEAFF
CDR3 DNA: TGTGCCAGCAGCTCGCAGGTCACGAGGAACACTGAAGCTTTCTTT

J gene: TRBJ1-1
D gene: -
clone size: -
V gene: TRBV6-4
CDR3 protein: CASREQGWTEAFF
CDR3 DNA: TGTGCCAGCAGAGAACAGGGTTGGACTGAAGCTTTCTTT

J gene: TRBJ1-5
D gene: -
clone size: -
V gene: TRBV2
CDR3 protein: CASSEERGYQPQHF
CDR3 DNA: TGTGCCAGCAGTGAAGAAAGAGGGTATCAGCCCCAGCATTTT

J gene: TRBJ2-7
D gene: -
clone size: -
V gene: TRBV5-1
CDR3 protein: CTSSLALTGAYEQYF
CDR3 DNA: TGCACCAGCAGCTTGGCCTTGACGGGAGCCTACGAGCAGTACTTC

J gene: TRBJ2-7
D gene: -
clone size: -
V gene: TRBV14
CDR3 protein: CASRPSGSSEQYF
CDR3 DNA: TGTGCCAGCAGACCATCGGGGTCCTCCGAGCAGTACTTC

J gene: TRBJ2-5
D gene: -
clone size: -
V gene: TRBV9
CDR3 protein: CASSVVLGETQYF
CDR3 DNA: TGTGCCAGCAGCGTAGTACTGGGGGAGACCCAGTACTTC

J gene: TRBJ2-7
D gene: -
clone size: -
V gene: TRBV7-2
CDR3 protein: CASSISRTLYEQYF
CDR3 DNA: TGTGCCAGCAGCATCTCTCGGACACTTTACGAGCAGTACTTC

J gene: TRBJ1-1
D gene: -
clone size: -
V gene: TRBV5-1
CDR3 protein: CATAAGSTNTEAFF
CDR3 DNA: TGCGCCACAGCCGCGGGGAGCACGAACACTGAAGCTTTCTTT

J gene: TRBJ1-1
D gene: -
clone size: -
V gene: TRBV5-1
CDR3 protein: CASSLEATNTEAFF
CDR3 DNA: TGCGCCAGCAGCTTGGAAGCGACCAACACTGAAGCTTTCTTT

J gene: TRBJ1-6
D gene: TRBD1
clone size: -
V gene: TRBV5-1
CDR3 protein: CASSSPQGTGSPLHF
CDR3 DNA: TGCGCCAGCAGCTCCCCACAGGGGACGGGATCACCCCTCCACTTT

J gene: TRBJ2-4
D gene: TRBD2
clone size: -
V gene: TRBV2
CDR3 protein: CASSQTSFAYF
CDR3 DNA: TGTGCCAGCAGTCAGACTAGCTTCGCGTACTTC

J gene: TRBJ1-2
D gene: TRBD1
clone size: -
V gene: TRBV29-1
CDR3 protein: CSVFQGGKGYTF
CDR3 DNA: TGCAGCGTTTTCCAGGGGGGGAAGGGCTACACCTTC

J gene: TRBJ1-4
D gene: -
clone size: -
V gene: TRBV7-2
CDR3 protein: CASSSRGVGEKLFF
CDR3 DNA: TGTGCCAGCAGCTCCAGGGGAGTCGGCGAAAAACTGTTTTTT

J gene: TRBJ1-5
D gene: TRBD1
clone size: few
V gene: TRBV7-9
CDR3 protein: CASSSTGESNQPQHF
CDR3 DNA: TGTGCCAGCAGCTCGACAGGGGAAAGCAATCAGCCCCAGCATTTT

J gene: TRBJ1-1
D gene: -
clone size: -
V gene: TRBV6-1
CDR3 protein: CASSAGNTEAFF
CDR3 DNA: TGTGCCAGCAGTGCAGGGAACACTGAAGCTTTCTTT

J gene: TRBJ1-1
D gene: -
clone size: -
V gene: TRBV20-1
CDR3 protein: CSARGPTEAFF
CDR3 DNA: TGCAGTGCTAGAGGGCCCACTGAAGCTTTCTTT

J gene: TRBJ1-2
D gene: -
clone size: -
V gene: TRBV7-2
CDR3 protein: CASREESGYGYTF
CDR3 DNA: TGTGCCAGCAGGGAGGAGAGCGGCTATGGCTACACCTTC

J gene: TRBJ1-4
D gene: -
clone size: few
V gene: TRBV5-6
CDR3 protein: CASSAGSGPTNEKLFF
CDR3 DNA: TGTGCCAGCAGCGCTGGTTCCGGGCCAACTAATGAAAAACTGTTTTTT

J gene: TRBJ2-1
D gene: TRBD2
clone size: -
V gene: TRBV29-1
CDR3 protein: CSVARREGMGNEQFF
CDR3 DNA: TGCAGCGTCGCTCGGCGGGAGGGCATGGGCAATGAGCAGTTCTTC

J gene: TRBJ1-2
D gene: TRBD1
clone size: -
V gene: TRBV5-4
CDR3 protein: CASSGDRRNYGYTF
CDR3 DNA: TGTGCCAGCAGCGGGGACAGGAGAAACTATGGCTACACCTTC

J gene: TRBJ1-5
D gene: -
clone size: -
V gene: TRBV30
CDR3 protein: CAWSVGGQTSNQPQHF
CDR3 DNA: TGTGCCTGGAGTGTGGGAGGGCAGACTAGCAATCAGCCCCAGCATTTT

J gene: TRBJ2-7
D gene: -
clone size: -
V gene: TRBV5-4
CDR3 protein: CASSLDGYEQYF
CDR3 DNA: TGTGCCAGCAGCTTGGACGGGTACGAGCAGTACTTC

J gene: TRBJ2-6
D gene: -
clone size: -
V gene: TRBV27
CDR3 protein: CASSLRGANSGANVLTF
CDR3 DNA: TGTGCCAGCAGTTTGAGGGGCGCAAACTCTGGGGCCAACGTCCTGACTTTC

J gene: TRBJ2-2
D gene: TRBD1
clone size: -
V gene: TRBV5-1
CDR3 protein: CASSLPGQGVELFF
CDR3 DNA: TGCGCCAGCAGCTTACCGGGACAGGGAGTGGAGCTGTTTTTT

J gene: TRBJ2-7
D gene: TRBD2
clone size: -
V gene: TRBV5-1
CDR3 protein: CASSPRGGATYEQYF
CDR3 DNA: TGCGCCAGCAGCCCTCGGGGGGGGGCAACCTACGAGCAGTACTTC